This T cell receptor beta chain was captured by sequencing in a study of shared clonotypes between healthy human individuals. An assay was performed, and its level was deep. Some clones are missing from TCRdb's copy, which holds only in-frame ones; the method was immunoSEQ multiplex PCR. The sample includes about 690,000 clones, about 90% of them seen just once. The study drew all its donors from Caucasian adults living in Nashville, Tennessee. This clonotype originated in a man between 18 and 29 years old in good health. Some clones in this sample may be carry-over from other donors' samples. The sample consisted of memory CD8+ T cells from PBMCs. The subset is: CD45RO+ cells pooled with CCR7-negative TemRA cells.

The chain's CDR3 is CASSYVTGGPYEQYF. CDR3 bases: TGTGCCAGCAGTTACGTTACGGGGGGCCCCTACGAGCAGTACTTC. The chain has TRBV28 and TRBJ2-7; the D gene is possibly TRBD2 (7 bases). CDR1 MDHEN and CDR2 SYDVKM come from the germline V gene. V was shortened by 4 bases and J by 2 bases, with 15 bases between the two germline ends. The CDR3 is made up of 15 amino acids.